The clone carrying this T cell receptor (beta chain) appeared many times. Antigen: not known. From roughly 390 ng of RNA, a library with molecular barcoded alpha/delta and beta/gamma adaptors was made. TCRdb called the reads again in MiXCR, with one record for every CDR3 protein. The sample lists 50,000 to 65,000 distinct CDR3 sequences, 12% occurring once. This sample is drawn from a study of read filtering for tumor transcriptome and immune sequencing. In the study overall: Revised staging placed fewer than ten patients in R-ISS I, over 15 in II, 6 or 7 in III.

CDR3 length equals 15 residues. Trimming took 7 bases from V and 0 from J; bases not matched to a gene: 7. Germline loops: CDR1 SNHLY, CDR2 FYNNEI. At the time of active disease, bone marrow was collected from every patient. Study-wide results and limits: The sorted CD138-negative fraction was a mixed bone marrow immune population, not purified T cells.

The chain couples TRBV2 to TRBJ2-5; 8 bases agree with TRBD2. The sequencing sample was made of a population of CD138-negative cells sorted from bone marrow. This clonotype was obtained from a donor at least 40 years old with multiple myeloma. The DNA for the CDR3 is TGTGCCAGCAAGGGGGGACTAGGGTACCAAGAGACCCAGTACTTC. Protein product: CASKGGLGYQETQYF.